This TCR beta chain stems from a study of breast tumors, draining lymph nodes, adjacent tissues. Broader study findings: Most tumor T cells seemingly derive from lymph node, then expand in tumor. Tumor repertoires ranked between lymph nodes and nontumor tissue in diversity, with V and J gene preferences.

This clonotype was recorded many times. Its antigen remains unknown. MiXCR, run by TCRdb on the multiplex PCR reads, gives a single entry per CDR3 protein. The sample shows about 120,000 distinct CDR3 sequences, 15% to 20% of them seen only once. Breast cancer patients provided tissue from their axillary draining lymph nodes. Sequencing was carried out using axillary lymph node tissue. This sequence was found in a female donor with breast cancer. Some clones in this sample may be carry-over from other donors' samples.

The CDR3, as DNA: TGCAGCGTTGGACAGGTTCTAGGCTATGGCTACACCTTC. It yields the protein CSVGQVLGYGYTF. This rearrangement joins TRBV29-1 to TRBJ1-2; tentatively, D is TRBD1 (6 bases). Germline CDR1 and CDR2: SQVTM and ANQGSEA. The CDR3 length is 13 residues. Between the trimmed V and J ends, which lost 4 bases and 4 bases, there was a span of 13 bases.